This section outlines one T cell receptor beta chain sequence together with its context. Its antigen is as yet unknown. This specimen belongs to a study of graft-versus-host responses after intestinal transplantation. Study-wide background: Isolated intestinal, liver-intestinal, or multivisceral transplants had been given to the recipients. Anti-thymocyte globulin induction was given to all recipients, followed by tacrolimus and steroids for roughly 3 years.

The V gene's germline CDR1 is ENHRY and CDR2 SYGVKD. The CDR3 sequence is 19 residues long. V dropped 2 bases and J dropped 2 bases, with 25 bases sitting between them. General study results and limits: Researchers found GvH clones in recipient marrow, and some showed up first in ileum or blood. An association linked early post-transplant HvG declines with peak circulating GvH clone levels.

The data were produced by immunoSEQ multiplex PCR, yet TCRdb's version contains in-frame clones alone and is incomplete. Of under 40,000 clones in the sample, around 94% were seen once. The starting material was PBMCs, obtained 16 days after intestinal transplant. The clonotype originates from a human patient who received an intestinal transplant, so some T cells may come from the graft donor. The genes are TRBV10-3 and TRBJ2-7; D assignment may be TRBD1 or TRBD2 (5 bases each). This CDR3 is CAISEPRPRRPGTTYEQYF. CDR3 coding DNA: TGTGCCATCAGTGAGCCGCGCCCTCGTCGTCCCGGGACCACCTACGAGCAGTACTTC.